A selection of T cell receptor beta chains follows, all from one sample in a study of CD4 T cells in relation to SARS-CoV-2 and coronaviruses. The protocol was immunoSEQ multiplex PCR, while the TCRdb copy is restricted to in-frame clones and leaves out a portion. The sample carries tens of thousands of clones, less than 80% recorded once. Their cognate antigens are unknown. Material for sequencing was CD4+ T cells from PBMCs, cultured in vitro. Source of these receptors: a human donor in good health. CDR3s include the opening cysteine and the closing phenylalanine or tryptophan. A D gene is named only where the DNA matches it firmly. The size field is filled for only some rows; it gives once, few, many or a size class.

size	J	D	V	CDR3	DNA
.	TRBJ1-1	.	TRBV15	CATSKTKNTEAFF	TGTGCCACCAGCAAAACCAAGAACACTGAAGCTTTCTTT
few	TRBJ2-3	TRBD2	TRBV19	CASSVGLAKASTDTQYF	TGTGCCAGTAGTGTCGGACTAGCTAAAGCGAGCACAGATACGCAGTATTTT
.	TRBJ2-7	TRBD1	TRBV3-1/TRBV3-2	CASSRRGTHEQYF	TGTGCCAGCAGCCGCAGGGGGACCCACGAGCAGTACTTC
.	TRBJ2-7	.	TRBV19	CASRRLGGDEQYF	TGTGCCAGTAGAAGACTAGGTGGCGACGAGCAGTACTTC
.	TRBJ2-1	.	TRBV24-1	CATRPPRGGVYNEQFF	TGTGCCACCAGGCCCCCCCGCGGGGGCGTCTACAATGAGCAGTTCTTC
.	TRBJ2-5	.	TRBV6-4	CASSDWAAQETQYF	TGTGCCAGCAGTGACTGGGCAGCGCAAGAGACCCAGTACTTC
.	TRBJ1-2	TRBD1	TRBV4-2	CASSQERRQGAIHGYTF	TGTGCCAGCAGCCAAGAAAGGAGACAGGGGGCGATCCATGGCTACACCTTC
.	TRBJ2-1	TRBD2	TRBV10-3	CAISGPGLGGDEQFF	TGTGCCATCAGTGGACCGGGACTAGGCGGCGATGAGCAGTTCTTC
.	TRBJ2-1	TRBD2	TRBV2	CASSVNSGRASGEQFF	TGTGCCAGCAGTGTAAACAGCGGGAGGGCTTCGGGTGAGCAGTTCTTC
.	TRBJ1-5	TRBD1	TRBV3-1/TRBV3-2	CASSASEGAGNQPQHF	TGTGCCAGCAGCGCGAGTGAGGGGGCGGGCAATCAGCCCCAGCATTTT
.	TRBJ2-1	.	TRBV5-1	CASSLAEDEQFF	TGCGCCAGCAGCTTGGCCGAGGATGAGCAGTTCTTC
.	TRBJ2-2	.	TRBV19	CASSIQRGGTGELFF	TGTGCCAGTAGTATTCAGAGGGGAGGAACCGGGGAGCTGTTTTTT
.	TRBJ1-1	.	TRBV4-1	CASSQERATNTEAFF	TGCGCCAGCAGCCAAGAACGGGCTACGAACACTGAAGCTTTCTTT
once	TRBJ1-1	.	TRBV7-4	CASSLDEGEGAFF	TGTGCCAGCAGCTTAGATGAAGGGGAGGGTGCTTTCTTT
.	TRBJ1-2	.	TRBV3-1/TRBV3-2	CASSHRTENYGYTF	TGTGCCAGCAGCCACCGAACCGAGAACTATGGCTACACCTTC
.	TRBJ2-5	TRBD2	TRBV5-1	CASSRLAGLIQETQYF	TGCGCCAGCAGTAGACTAGCGGGTTTGATCCAAGAGACCCAGTACTTC
.	TRBJ2-3	TRBD2	TRBV20-1	CSASRTSGKTDTQYF	TGCAGTGCTAGTCGGACTAGCGGGAAGACAGATACGCAGTATTTT
.	TRBJ2-5	.	TRBV5-1	CASSFGGDSGETQYF	TGCGCCAGCAGCTTTGGAGGGGACAGCGGGGAGACCCAGTACTTC
.	TRBJ2-5	TRBD1	TRBV24-1	CATSTGQGGGLETQYF	TGTGCCACCAGTACGGGACAGGGGGGCGGGTTAGAGACCCAGTACTTC
.	TRBJ1-2	.	TRBV6-5	CASSYSSGSYGYTF	TGTGCCAGCAGTTACTCCAGCGGATCCTATGGCTACACCTTC
.	TRBJ1-4	TRBD1	TRBV14	CASSRAGTGGEKLFF	TGTGCCAGCAGCCGGGCCGGGACAGGGGGCGAAAAACTGTTTTTT
.	TRBJ2-2	TRBD2	TRBV23-1	CASSQSRIAGAYTGELFF	TGCGCCAGCAGTCAATCGAGAATAGCGGGAGCGTACACCGGGGAGCTGTTTTTT
.	TRBJ1-2	TRBD1	TRBV14	CASSQLTGGYGYTF	TGTGCCAGCAGCCAGCTGACAGGGGGCTATGGCTACACCTTC
.	TRBJ2-5	TRBD1	TRBV5-1	CASSLLRGDRGFQETQYF	TGCGCCAGCAGCTTGTTAAGAGGGGACAGGGGCTTCCAAGAGACCCAGTACTTC
.	TRBJ1-2	.	TRBV3-1/TRBV3-2	CASSQRGTIGANYGYTF	TGTGCCAGCAGCCAACGAGGGACAATTGGAGCTAACTATGGCTACACCTTC
.	TRBJ2-1	TRBD2	TRBV2	CASRRTSGRVGYNEQFF	TGTGCCAGCAGACGAACTAGCGGGAGAGTTGGGTACAATGAGCAGTTCTTC
few	TRBJ2-7	.	TRBV2	CASRMGGAYRTYEQYF	TGTGCCAGCAGAATGGGGGGCGCATACAGAACCTACGAGCAGTACTTC
.	TRBJ1-4	TRBD1	TRBV7-9	CASSGTGLEKLFF	TGTGCCAGCAGCGGGACAGGGCTGGAAAAACTGTTTTTT
.	TRBJ2-1	.	TRBV19	CASSTGTWGSYNEQFF	TGTGCCAGTAGTACCGGGACTTGGGGCTCCTACAATGAGCAGTTCTTC
.	TRBJ1-1	.	TRBV7-9	CASSLALGGWTEAFF	TGTGCCAGCAGCTTAGCGCTGGGGGGGTGGACTGAAGCTTTCTTT
.	TRBJ1-1	.	TRBV5-1	CASTVGGAEAFF	TGCGCCAGCACCGTTGGGGGGGCTGAAGCTTTCTTT
.	TRBJ2-7	TRBD2	TRBV13	CASSGGLAGEGEQYF	TGTGCCAGCAGCGGGGGTCTAGCGGGAGAGGGCGAGCAGTACTTC
.	TRBJ2-4	.	TRBV5-1	CASSLAESLGGNIQYF	TGCGCCAGCAGCTTGGCCGAGTCCCTTGGGGGAAACATTCAGTACTTC
.	TRBJ1-6	.	TRBV27	CASSLQGNSPLHF	TGTGCCAGCAGTTTACAGGGGAATTCACCCCTCCACTTT
.	TRBJ1-5	.	TRBV18	CASSRSRENQPQHF	TGTGCCAGCTCACGGAGTAGGGAAAATCAGCCCCAGCATTTT
.	TRBJ2-7	TRBD1	TRBV5-1	CASTPRTGSYEQYF	TGCGCCAGCACCCCAAGGACAGGGAGTTACGAGCAGTACTTC
.	TRBJ2-5	TRBD2	TRBV29-1	CSVVTSGLEETQYF	TGCAGCGTTGTTACTAGCGGTTTGGAGGAGACCCAGTACTTC
.	TRBJ2-4	.	TRBV10-2	CASRIGGAKNIQYF	TGCGCCAGCAGAATTGGGGGAGCCAAAAACATTCAGTACTTC
.	TRBJ1-4	.	TRBV6-1	CASSEHRRTDPGNEKLFF	TGTGCCAGCAGTGAACACAGGAGGACAGACCCTGGTAATGAAAAACTGTTTTTT
.	TRBJ2-1	.	TRBV27	CASSLRSRPYNEQFF	TGTGCCAGCAGTTTAAGGTCCCGCCCTTACAATGAGCAGTTCTTC
once	TRBJ2-1	TRBD1	TRBV5-4	CASSFRDRGHEQFF	TGTGCCAGCAGCTTCCGGGACAGGGGACATGAGCAGTTCTTC
.	TRBJ2-7	TRBD2	TRBV11-2	CASSLGLANYEQYF	TGTGCCAGCAGCCTCGGACTAGCCAACTACGAGCAGTACTTC
.	TRBJ1-3	TRBD1	TRBV5-1	CASSLGQGTIGNTIYF	TGCGCCAGCAGCCTGGGACAGGGAACTATTGGAAACACCATATATTTT
.	TRBJ1-5	.	TRBV7-8	CASSYKPRGDQPQHF	TGTGCCAGCAGTTATAAGCCAAGGGGGGATCAGCCCCAGCATTTT
.	TRBJ2-3	TRBD2	TRBV7-9	CASSRGRAGGTDTQYF	TGTGCCAGCAGCCGCGGGAGGGCCGGTGGGACAGATACGCAGTATTTT
.	TRBJ2-6	.	TRBV28	CASRINVFDGPSGANVLTF	TGTGCCAGCAGGATAAATGTGTTCGACGGACCCTCTGGGGCCAACGTCCTGACTTTC
few	TRBJ2-3	.	TRBV24-1	CATSVQGFTDTQYF	TGTGCCACTTCTGTGCAGGGATTCACAGATACGCAGTATTTT
.	TRBJ2-3	TRBD2	TRBV18	CASSPGLAGTKRLDTQYF	TGTGCCAGCTCACCCGGACTAGCGGGAACGAAGAGGTTGGATACGCAGTATTTT
.	TRBJ1-2	.	TRBV30	CAWSQFSGYGYTF	TGTGCCTGGAGTCAATTTTCGGGCTATGGCTACACCTTC
.	TRBJ2-1	TRBD2	TRBV6-1	CASSEAPREPYNEQFF	TGTGCCAGCAGTGAAGCTCCGCGGGAGCCCTACAATGAGCAGTTCTTC
.	TRBJ1-5	.	TRBV2	CASSEVSRSSNQPQHF	TGTGCCAGCAGTGAAGTCTCCAGGAGTAGCAATCAGCCCCAGCATTTT
.	TRBJ2-5	TRBD1	TRBV18	CASSPWGQGLRETQYF	TGTGCCAGCTCACCATGGGGACAGGGCTTGAGAGAGACCCAGTACTTC
.	TRBJ2-7	TRBD2	TRBV18	CASSPRIAGDYEQYF	TGTGCCAGCTCACCGAGGATAGCGGGAGATTACGAGCAGTACTTC
.	TRBJ1-2	.	TRBV10-3	CAISGTGMDYGYTF	TGTGCCATCAGTGGGACCGGGATGGACTATGGCTACACCTTC